These 32 T cell receptor beta chains share one sample of origin, sequenced in a study of tumor-infiltrating lymphocytes in oesophageal squamous cell carcinoma. A single record per CDR3 protein comes from TCRdb applying MiXCR to the PCR reads. The data hold several thousand distinct CDR3 sequences, with 14% to 15% observed a single time. Source material: esophageal tumor tissue. The receptor source for this set is a male donor with esophageal squamous cell carcinoma.

The table lists this clonotype with many counts. The genes are TRBV24-1 and TRBJ2-2; D not certain. The ends were cut back, 0 bases at V and 5 bases at J, with 6 bases in the middle. Germline V CDR1 and CDR2: KGHDR, SFDVKD. CDR3 length equals 14 residues. CDR3 residues: CATSDLQETGELFF. In DNA form, the CDR3 reads TGTGCCACCAGTGATTTGCAGGAGACCGGGGAGCTGTTTTTT.

This clonotype came up many times. This may be a read error, as it is one base from a much larger clone. The chain joins TRBV7-3 to TRBJ2-1; D perhaps matches TRBD1 (6 bases). The J call is in doubt because the DNA end fits TRBJ2-7 better. The germline gives CDR1 SGHTA, CDR2 FQGTGA. The CDR3 loop spans 17 amino acids. Here the CDR3 reads CASSLIPQGSSYNEQYF. CDR3 DNA sequence: TGTGCCAGCAGCTTAATCCCCCAGGGGAGCTCCTACAATGAGCAGTACTTC.

This clonotype was recorded only once. Written as DNA, the CDR3 is TGTGCCAGCAGTGAACGGGACGGGGGGTGCACAGATACGCAGTATTTT. Protein product: CASSERDGGCTDTQYF. The J gene is TRBJ2-3, the V gene TRBV6-1; 7 nucleotides match TRBD2. The CDR3 length is 16 residues. Germline V gives CDR1 MNHNS, CDR2 SASEGT. J lost 1 base, V lost 2 bases, and 6 bases had no gene match.

This clonotype is termed medium-sized. The chain carries TRBV12-3 or TRBV12-4 and TRBJ2-5, with 8 bases lining up with TRBD2. J gave up 3 bases and V 1 base, and 7 bases lay outside the gene matches. This CDR3 is 16 amino acids long. The CDR3 nucleotides read TGTGCCAGCAGTTTAGGGCTAGGAGCGGGGGAAGAGACCCAGTACTTC. Translating gives CASSLGLGAGEETQYF.

With respect to this clonotype: The CDR3 does not close with the conserved phenylalanine or tryptophan, likely indicating a read error. The DNA is left out, because the CDR3 cannot be placed on it with certainty; the CDR3 is given as TCRdb lists it. This chain joins TRBV7-6 and TRBJ2-5; the table's D gene call, TRBD1, was not cross checked with the DNA. The CDR3 adds up to 17 amino acids, both ends counted. Germline loops: CDR1 SGHVS, CDR2 FNYEAQ. The CDR3 reads CASSPSGDSSSPLHFGN.

Ten or more counts support this clonotype. The chain's CDR3 is CASSESGQWINEKLFF. In DNA form, the CDR3 reads TGTGCCAGCAGTGAATCTGGACAGTGGATTAATGAAAAACTGTTTTTT. This chain connects TRBV25-1 to TRBJ1-4; a weak D match, TRBD1 (6 bases). The germline V and J ends were trimmed by 1 base and 4 bases, with 13 bases remaining between them. The germline V gene has CDR1 MGHDK and CDR2 SYGVNS. This CDR3 is built from 16 residues.

Many counts were recorded for this clonotype. This chain uses TRBV24-1 with TRBJ1-5; D remains ambiguous. The CDR3 runs to 13 residues. V dropped 2 bases and J dropped 6 bases, with 7 bases sitting between them. Looked up from germline, CDR1 is KGHDR and CDR2 is SFDVKD. This chain's CDR3 is CATSDSMSQPQHF. CDR3 nucleotide sequence: TGTGCCACCAGTGATTCAATGTCTCAGCCCCAGCATTTT.

This clonotype was detected many times. The CDR3 DNA is TGCAGTGCTAGAGCGACAGAGACCCAGTACTTC. It specifies CSARATETQYF. The gene calls are TRBV20-1 and TRBJ2-5; D gene uncertain. CDR3 length equals 11 residues. Germline V gene data show CDR1 as DFQATT and CDR2 as SNEGSKA (reference sequence). Trimming stripped 1 base from V and 4 bases from J, with 4 bases between.

This clonotype was seen a few times. Lacking the conserved final phenylalanine or tryptophan, this CDR3 likely reflects a read error. The DNA is omitted, as the CDR3 cannot be located on it reliably, and the CDR3 follows TCRdb's listing. CDR3 sequence: CASSLPADRPYLSLHFGN. The V call is TRBV7-2, the J call TRBJ2-5; the table's TRBD1 call for D was not verified on the DNA. The germline V gene has CDR1 SGHTA and CDR2 FQGNSA. The CDR3 has 18 amino acids, counting both end residues.

Worth noting for this clonotype: The conserved final phenylalanine or tryptophan is absent from the CDR3, which likely points to a read error. The DNA is omitted, as the CDR3 cannot be located on it reliably, and the CDR3 follows TCRdb's listing. The genes are TRBV6-1 and TRBJ2-5; TRBD1, the table's D call, was not compared with the DNA. Germline loops: CDR1 MNHNS, CDR2 SASEGT. The CDR3 is 16 residues long, counting both termini. CDR3 sequence: CASSVRDRSYEQYFGS.

As to this clonotype: Because the CDR3 is missing its conserved closing phenylalanine or tryptophan, this is likely a read error. It is unclear where the CDR3 begins or ends on the DNA, so no DNA is shown, and the CDR3 is as TCRdb lists it. The genes are TRBV5-1 and TRBJ2-2; TRBD1, the table's D call, was not compared with the DNA. Germline CDR1 is SGHRS and CDR2 is YFSETQ. The CDR3 length is 8 residues, termini included. The chain's CDR3 is CASSLSGQ.

Many counts were recorded for this clonotype. At one end the junction does not follow the germline gene, possibly because of a read error. In DNA form, the CDR3 reads TGTGCAACCGGGAGGCAGAATTCACCCCTCCACTTC. This translates into CATGRQNSPLHF. This chain uses TRBV28 with TRBJ2-1, with TRBD2 matching over 7 bases. This CDR3 is built from 12 residues. Germline CDR1 reads MDHEN; CDR2 reads SYDVKM.

This clonotype was observed a handful of times. The gene calls are TRBV13 and TRBJ2-7, with 14 nucleotides matching TRBD2. Germline assignment: CDR1 PRHDT and CDR2 FYEKMQ (reference sequence). With V trimmed by 4 bases and J by 2 bases, 1 base remained unmatched. The CDR3 has 15 residues. In DNA, the CDR3 is TGTGCCAGCAGCTCGACTAGCGGGGGGGCCTACGAGCAGTACTTC. Its translation is CASSSTSGGAYEQYF.

This clonotype is labeled large. V is TRBV7-2 and J is TRBJ2-1, with 8 bases aligning to TRBD1. The CDR3 sequence is 16 residues long. Per germline, CDR1 SGHTA and CDR2 FQGNSA. With V trimmed by 7 bases and J by 8 bases, 16 bases remained unmatched. The DNA for the CDR3 is TGTGCCAGCACTAATACGACAGGGGTTTTTACAGATGAGCAGTTCTTC. It codes for CASTNTTGVFTDEQFF.

This clonotype was recorded a few times. The gene calls are TRBV24-1 and TRBJ2-1; maybe TRBD1 (5 bases). The last part of the DNA fits TRBJ2-7 better; the J call may be wrong. The CDR3 has 16 residues. Germline CDR1 is KGHDR and CDR2 is SFDVKD. The CDR3 loop is CATSDSLPVRANEQYF. The CDR3 coding sequence is TGTGCCACCAGTGATTCCCTGCCAGTCAGGGCCAATGAGCAGTACTTC.

This clonotype has ten or more counts. This chain links TRBV5-1 with TRBJ2-1; 13 bases match TRBD2. In germline, CDR1 is SGHRS, CDR2 YFSETQ. The CDR3 has 15 amino acids. V lost 4 bases and J lost 8; bases outside the gene matches: 6. CDR3 protein: CASSGLAGADYEQFF. CDR3 coding DNA: TGCGCCAGCAGCGGACTAGCGGGGGCAGACTATGAGCAGTTCTTC.

By its share, this clonotype is medium-sized (0.01 to 0.1%). This chain connects TRBV7-9 to TRBJ2-2; a possible D gene is TRBD2 (6 bases). The length of the CDR3 is 14 residues. Trimming took off 5 bases at V and 6 bases at J, with 13 bases between the two ends. Germline CDR1 and CDR2: SEHNR and FQNEAQ (reference sequence). The CDR3 bases are TGTGCCAGCAGCACGTGGGAGGCCCCCGGGGAGCTGTTTTTT. It yields the protein CASSTWEAPGELFF.

This clonotype has at least ten counts. The V and J genes are TRBV11-3 and TRBJ2-6; TRBD1 might be the D (5 bases). CDR1 is SGHNT, CDR2 YENEEA, per germline. V dropped 5 bases and J dropped 2 bases, with 10 bases sitting between them. The CDR3 loop spans 15 amino acids. The CDR3 nucleotides are TGTGCCAGCAGCCTGCAGGGTACTGGGGCCAACGTCCTGACTTTC. Protein product: CASSLQGTGANVLTF. Combining the CDR3 with reference TRBV11-3 and TRBJ2-6 gives the whole variable domain EAGVVQSPRYKIIEKKQPVAFWCNPISGHNTLYWYLQNLGQGPELLIRYENEEAVDDSQLPKDRFSAERLKGVDSTLKIQPAELGDSAVYLCASSLQGTGANVLTFGAGSRLTVL.

Many counts were recorded for this clonotype. A much larger clone lies one base from this, so it may be a read error. The chain is built from TRBV7-8 and TRBJ2-1, with TRBD2 identical over 9 bases. Germline values: CDR1 SGHVS, CDR2 FQNEAQ. J gave up 10 bases and V 8 bases, and 15 bases lay outside the gene matches. The CDR3 contains 15 residues. CDR3 DNA: TGTGCCAGCGACGCCGGGGAGCGGGGGGTGGACGAGCAGTTCTTC. Protein: CASDAGERGVDEQFF.

The DNA of the CDR3 is TGTGCCAGCTCACTCCCATCTCACAGAGCCCAAGAGACCCAGTACTTC. As protein: CASSLPSHRAQETQYF. This rearrangement joins TRBV18 to TRBJ2-5; D is unclear. Trimming took off 4 bases at V and 1 base at J, with 16 bases between the two ends. The germline CDR1 and CDR2 sequences are KGHSH and LQKENI. The CDR3 is made up of 16 amino acids. The complete variable domain, with remaining parts taken from reference TRBV18 and TRBJ2-5, reads NAGVMQNPRHLVRRRGQEARLRCSPMKGHSHVYWYRQLPEEGLKFMVYLQKENIIDESGMPKERFSAEFPKEGPSILRIQQVVRGDSAAYFCASSLPSHRAQETQYFGPGTRLLVL.

This clonotype was picked up many times. The J gene is TRBJ2-4, the V gene TRBV5-1, with D tentatively TRBD1 or TRBD2 (5 bases each). Deletions cut 5 bases from V and 6 bases from J, with 12 bases between. This CDR3 contains 13 residues. Germline lookup yields CDR1 SGHRS and CDR2 YFSETQ. CDR3 sequence reads: CASSIGGGNIQYF. CDR3 nucleotides: TGCGCCAGCAGTATCGGTGGGGGAAACATTCAGTACTTC.

Sample share makes this clonotype medium-sized. The CDR3 spells CASSFSIWGDTIYF. The CDR3 coding sequence is TGTGCCAGCAGCTTTTCAATTTGGGGGGACACCATATATTTT. The chain recombines TRBV7-9 with TRBJ1-3, with D possibly being TRBD1 (5 bases). The CDR3 covers 14 residues. Trimming removed 3 bases at V and 8 bases at J, with 14 bases between. Looked up from germline, CDR1 is SEHNR and CDR2 is FQNEAQ (reference sequence).

In this sample, this clonotype turned up many times. The chain recombines TRBV19 with TRBJ2-5; TRBD2 matches 8 bases. After removal of 7 bases from V and 3 bases from J, the junction contained 4 bases not matched to a gene. Germline V gene lookup returns CDR1 LNHDA and CDR2 SQIVND (reference sequence). The CDR3 extends over 13 amino acids. The chain's CDR3 is CASNGGAKETQYF. The CDR3 DNA follows: TGTGCCAGTAACGGGGGGGCCAAAGAGACCCAGTACTTC.

A single count supports this clonotype. This is likely a read error, given that the CDR3 carries no conserved phenylalanine or tryptophan at its end. The limits of the CDR3 on the DNA are not certain, so only TCRdb's listed CDR3 is given. This rearrangement joins TRBV11-2 to TRBJ2-6; no DNA check was done on the table's D call, TRBD2. The CDR3 contains 18 residues when both ends are counted. CDR1 is SGHAT and CDR2 is FQNNGV in the germline V gene. The CDR3 protein is CASSSGSAGGWETQYFGA.

This clonotype was found many times. The chain employs TRBV3-1 and TRBJ1-1; D is undetermined. Deletions cut 5 bases from V and 5 bases from J, with 15 bases between. The CDR3 sequence is 14 residues long. The germline V gene has CDR1 LGHDT and CDR2 YNNKEL (reference sequence). In DNA, the CDR3 is TGTGCCAGCAGCGTCGGATCCGCGGTTACTGAAGCTTTCTTT. Protein sequence: CASSVGSAVTEAFF.

This clonotype was seen at least ten times. This chain joins TRBV27 and TRBJ2-7; maybe TRBD1 (6 bases). This CDR3 comprises 11 residues. V was clipped by 3 bases and J by 8 bases, with 8 bases between them. The germline CDR1 and CDR2 sequences are MNHEY and SMNVEV (reference sequence). The CDR3 nucleotides are TGTGCCAGCAGTTTGGGGACAAAGCAGTACTTC. Translating it yields CASSLGTKQYF.

CDR3 sequence: CASSMGNTIYF. The CDR3 region has the DNA TGTGCCAGCAGCATGGGAAACACCATATATTTT. The chain joins TRBV6-1 to TRBJ1-1; D remains ambiguous. The DNA end is a closer match to TRBJ1-3, so the J assignment may be wrong. Germline V gene sequence: CDR1 MNHNS, CDR2 SASEGT. This CDR3 contains 11 residues.

This clonotype was seen once. As the CDR3 is not closed by the conserved phenylalanine or tryptophan, this likely results from a read error. The limits of the CDR3 on the DNA are not certain, so only TCRdb's listed CDR3 is given. V and J are TRBV12-3 or TRBV12-4 and TRBJ1-1; whether TRBD1, the table's D call, matches the DNA was not checked. Termini included, the CDR3 measures 16 amino acids. Here the CDR3 reads CASIQWGSKRPSTSAP.

This clonotype turned up a few times. The rearrangement uses TRBV10-3 and TRBJ1-1, with D possibly TRBD1 on 5 matching bases. Germline V lookup: CDR1 ENHRY, CDR2 SYGVKD. The CDR3 is 14 amino acids. Between the trimmed V and J ends, which lost 11 bases and 1 base, there was a span of 17 bases. The CDR3 reads CAGAGEASNTEAFF. CDR3 in DNA: TGTGCCGGGGCGGGCGAGGCTTCGAACACTGAAGCTTTCTTT.

A word on this clonotype: The CDR3 end shows no conserved phenylalanine or tryptophan, and so a read error is likely. The DNA is left out, because the CDR3 cannot be placed on it with certainty; the CDR3 is given as TCRdb lists it. The V and J genes are TRBV7-2 and TRBJ1-5; the table's D call TRBD1 went unverified against the DNA. Germline V CDR1 and CDR2: SGHTA, FQGNSA. The CDR3 has 14 amino acids, counting both end residues. The CDR3 sequence: CPSSLQGPNQPQQG.

At least ten counts were recorded for this clonotype. The chain employs TRBV18 and TRBJ2-4, with unresolved D. V dropped 0 bases and J dropped 3 bases, with 15 bases sitting between them. CDR3 length: 17 amino acids. The germline CDR1 and CDR2 sequences are KGHSH and LQKENI. The CDR3 spells CASSPPAHSHNKNIQYF. CDR3 DNA sequence: TGTGCCAGCTCACCACCGGCCCACTCTCACAACAAAAACATTCAGTACTTC.

This clonotype was seen many times. The chain joins TRBV2 to TRBJ2-7; a possible D gene is TRBD1 (5 bases). Germline-derived CDR1 and CDR2 are SNHLY and FYNNEI. V dropped 2 bases and J dropped 2 bases, with 10 bases sitting between them. This CDR3 comprises 14 residues. The CDR3 reads CASSERGFAYEQYF. The DNA of the CDR3 is TGTGCCAGCAGTGAAAGGGGATTCGCCTACGAGCAGTACTTC.